The clone carrying this T cell receptor beta chain showed up just a few times. The sample is drawn from a study of cytomegalovirus exposure and HLA in healthy donors. From germline, CDR1 is MNHNY and CDR2 SVGAGI (reference sequence). The CDR3 length is 16 residues. With 2 bases clipped from V and 5 bases from J, the junction kept 9 bases outside the gene matches. The PCR used 60 Vbeta and 13 Jbeta primers. Sequencing was performed with immunoSEQ multiplex PCR; in TCRdb, only in-frame clones are kept and a portion is missing. This table has over 150,000 clones, roughly 65% appearing once. The origin of this receptor is a woman aged 18-29 years in good health and CMV-seropositive. The sequenced sample was PBMCs. The chain is built from TRBV6-6 and TRBJ2-1, with 7 bases fitting TRBD2. CDR3 protein: CASSYGGGFVDNEQFF. CDR3 nucleotides: TGTGCCAGCAGTTACGGGGGGGGTTTCGTCGACAATGAGCAGTTCTTC.